The clone carrying this T cell receptor (beta chain) was seen more than once but under ten times. This specimen belongs to a study of cytomegalovirus exposure and HLA in healthy donors. PCR involved 60 Vbeta and 13 Jbeta primers. Sequenced by immunoSEQ multiplex PCR; TCRdb stores in-frame clones only, minus some. The data contain approximately 210,000 clones, around 79% of them seen just once; the ten biggest clones take up around 1.6%. The germline V gene encodes CDR1 SGHRS and CDR2 YFSETQ. This CDR3 has 16 amino acids. V lost 4 bases, J lost 7 bases, and 10 bases stayed unmatched. The chain uses TRBV5-1 and TRBJ2-1; 11 bases agree with TRBD1. The TCR was taken from a girl aged 10 to 17 in good health and CMV-seropositive. The sample taken for sequencing was PBMCs. The CDR3, as DNA: TGCGCCAGCAGCCCGGGCCGGACAGGGGGCAAGAATGAGCAGTTCTTC. Translating it yields CASSPGRTGGKNEQFF.